The clone carrying this T cell receptor (beta chain) was observed a few times. Its matching antigen is unknown. The data are from a study of cytomegalovirus exposure and HLA in healthy donors. The PCR used 60 Vbeta and 13 Jbeta primers. Produced via immunoSEQ multiplex PCR; TCRdb's table is partial and in-frame only. The sample has more than 85,000 clones, 73% seen once. Germline V gives CDR1 SGDLS, CDR2 YYNGEE. Trimming took off 4 bases at V and 9 bases at J, with 14 bases between the two ends. The CDR3 contains 14 residues. Study observations and caveats: Being productive about 90% or about 30% of the time was typical of most TCR beta V segments in an earlier analysis. Because they were indistinguishable, some V segments, including TRBV6-2 and TRBV6-3, were excluded. TCR beta V- and J-gene trimming was later associated with a missense DCLRE1C variant.

This chain uses TRBV9 with TRBJ1-6; weak D call: TRBD1 (5 bases). The source material was PBMCs. The TCR was taken from a man in his forties or fifties in good health and CMV-seronegative. The DNA of the CDR3 is TGTGCCAGCAGCCTTCGGGACGGGAGTTCACCCCTCCACTTT. Residues: CASSLRDGSSPLHF.